The 4 T cell receptor beta chains below were found in one sample sequenced in a study of healthy donors' naive CD4 and CD8 T cells. TCR libraries were built from 400 to 650 ng of total RNA by linear amplification. MiXCR, run by TCRdb on the reads, gives a single entry per CDR3 protein. The sample holds approximately 180,000 distinct CDR3 sequences; 65% to 80% are singletons and the top ten take around 2%. Sequencing used naive CD4+ and CD8+ T cells sorted from blood, pooled from several donors. All receptors come from a pool of human donors in good health; the sample pools cells from several healthy donors.

The chain uses TRBV19 and TRBJ1-1, with 9 bases identical to TRBD1. Unmatched junction bases numbered 4, after V lost 10 bases and J lost 4 bases. CDR3 size: 12 residues. Germline assignment: CDR1 LNHDA and CDR2 SQIVND (reference sequence). The CDR3 nucleotides read TGTGCCACCAAGGGACAGGGCACTGAAGCTTTCTTT. Its protein product is CATKGQGTEAFF. Looking up the rest from reference TRBV19 and TRBJ1-1 gives the full variable domain: DGGITQSPKYLFRKEGQNVTLSCEQNLNHDAMYWYRQDPGQGLRLIYYSQIVNDFQKGDIAEGYSVSREKKESFPLTVTSAQKNPTAFYLCATKGQGTEAFFGQGTRLTVV.

The sample holds one count of this clonotype. V gene TRBV29-1 combines with J gene TRBJ2-5; weak D call: TRBD2 (5 bases). V was pared by 6 bases and J by 3 bases, with 11 bases between. Germline lookup yields CDR1 SQVTM and CDR2 ANQGSEA. The CDR3 is made up of 12 amino acids. In DNA form, the CDR3 reads TGCAGCGTCAGGACTGGAAAAGAGACCCAGTACTTC. Amino acids: CSVRTGKETQYF.

This chain uses TRBV27 with TRBJ2-5; 9 nucleotides align to TRBD2. Germline assignment: CDR1 MNHEY and CDR2 SMNVEV (reference sequence). The CDR3 has 14 residues. Losses at the gene ends were 8 bases for V and 5 bases for J; bases not matched to a gene: 9. DNA of the CDR3: TGTGCCAGCCATGTTAGCGGGGGAAGCGAGACCCAGTACTTC. Encoded protein: CASHVSGGSETQYF.

The chain is built from TRBV6-5 and TRBJ2-7; 13 nucleotides match TRBD2. This CDR3 has 19 amino acids. Germline values: CDR1 MNHEY, CDR2 SVGAGI. V lost 4 bases and J lost 3; bases outside the gene matches: 15. CDR3 DNA sequence: TGTGCCAGCAGTTCGGCCCTCGGACTAGCGGGAGAACGGGTCTACGAGCAGTACGTC. It encodes CASSSALGLAGERVYEQYV.